The 5 T cell receptor beta chains below come from one sample, sequenced in a study of blood T cell repertoires in COVID-19. The table came from immunoSEQ multiplex PCR; TCRdb's copy has only in-frame clones and leaves some out. The sample lists roughly 220,000 clones; around 87% were seen once. The sample was peripheral blood. The origin of the receptors is a man aged 55-75 years with acute or convalescent COVID-19.

The chain employs TRBV7-3 and TRBJ2-1, with 7 bases aligning to TRBD1. With 2 bases clipped from V and 4 bases from J, the junction kept 8 bases outside the gene matches. This CDR3 is built from 16 residues. Germline V gene lookup returns CDR1 SGHTA and CDR2 FQGTGA. The CDR3, as DNA: TGTGCCAGCAGCTTAGAGGGGACAGCAGCTTACAATGAGCAGTTCTTC. It codes for CASSLEGTAAYNEQFF.

V usage is TRBV5-1 and J usage is TRBJ2-4, with TRBD2 as a possible D gene (5 bases). V lost 4 bases to trimming and J lost 0 bases, with 8 bases between them. Germline-derived CDR1 and CDR2 are SGHRS and YFSETQ. The CDR3 is 14 amino acids. CDR3 in amino acids: CASSPGLAKNIQYF. CDR3 nucleotide sequence: TGCGCCAGCAGCCCCGGACTAGCCAAAAACATTCAGTACTTC.

This chain joins TRBV5-1 and TRBJ1-2, with D unclear. CDR3 size: 16 residues. Deletions cut 0 bases from V and 0 bases from J, with 12 bases between. Germline V gene data show CDR1 as SGHRS and CDR2 as YFSETQ. The CDR3 bases are TGCGCCAGCAGCTTGGAGGCGGTAGCCGCTAACTATGGCTACACCTTC. Translating it yields CASSLEAVAANYGYTF.

The chain recombines TRBV28 with TRBJ2-7; 9 bases line up with TRBD1. V lost 5 bases, J lost 3 bases, and 8 bases stayed unmatched. The germline V gene encodes CDR1 MDHEN and CDR2 SYDVKM. The CDR3 is 15 amino acids. CDR3 DNA: TGTGCCAGCAGTACAGGGGGCGCGGGACGCTACGAGCAGTACTTC. Its protein is CASSTGGAGRYEQYF.

The rearrangement joins TRBV27 to TRBJ1-1; D not resolved. CDR3 length: 14 amino acids. The germline V gene encodes CDR1 MNHEY and CDR2 SMNVEV (reference sequence). Between the trimmed V and J ends, which lost 3 bases and 2 bases, there was a span of 10 bases. The CDR3 region has the DNA TGTGCCAGCAGTTTGAACCGAGCAAACACTGAAGCTTTCTTT. It codes for CASSLNRANTEAFF.